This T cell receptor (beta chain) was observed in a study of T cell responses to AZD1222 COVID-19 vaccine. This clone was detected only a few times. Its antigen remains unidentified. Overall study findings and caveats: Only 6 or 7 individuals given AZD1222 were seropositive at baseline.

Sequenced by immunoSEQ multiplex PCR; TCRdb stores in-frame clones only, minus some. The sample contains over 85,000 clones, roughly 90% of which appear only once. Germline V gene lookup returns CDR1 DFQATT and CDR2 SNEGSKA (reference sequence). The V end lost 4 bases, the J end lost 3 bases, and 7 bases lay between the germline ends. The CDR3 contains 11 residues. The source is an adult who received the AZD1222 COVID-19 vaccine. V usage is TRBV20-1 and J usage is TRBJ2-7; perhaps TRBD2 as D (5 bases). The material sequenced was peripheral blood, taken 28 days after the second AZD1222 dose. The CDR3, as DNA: TGCAGTGCTACCCGGGGCTACGAGCAGTACTTC. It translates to CSATRGYEQYF.